This TCR beta chain was identified during a study of blood T cell repertoires in COVID-19. Study at large: From the United States, Italy and Spain came samples of acute and convalescent COVID-19. The cDNA or gDNA used as material had been derived from T cells, B-cell-depleted T cells, or PBMCs.

Germline-derived CDR1 and CDR2 are SGHRS and YFSETQ. The trim removed 0 bases at V and 4 bases at J, leaving 7 bases unmatched. This CDR3 is 16 amino acids long. This clone was observed once. Original processing methods: Estimation of nucleated cell counts relied on the amplification of reference gene primers. Profiling relied on immunoSEQ multiplex PCR, and the TCRdb table lists in-frame clones only, not all of them. V and J calls and clone size are given by that table; D and trimming were obtained from the DNA. The table includes over 150,000 clones, just under 85% detected once. Sequencing was done on a sample of peripheral blood. The chain combines TRBV5-1 with TRBJ1-3; 7 bases match TRBD1. This TCR was recovered from a woman aged 60 to 75 with acute or convalescent COVID-19. The CDR3 bases are TGCGCCAGCAGCTTGGCCCCCCAGGGGGGCGGAAACACCATATATTTT. Translation: CASSLAPQGGGNTIYF. Combining the CDR3 with reference TRBV5-1 and TRBJ1-3 gives the whole variable domain KAGVTQTPRYLIKTRGQQVTLSCSPISGHRSVSWYQQTPGQGLQFLFEYFSETQRNKGNFPGRFSGRQFSNSRSEMNVSTLELGDSALYLCASSLAPQGGGNTIYFGEGSWLTVV.